This T cell receptor (beta chain) was sequenced for a study of blood T cells in healthy people across ages. This clonotype was counted only a few times. Antigen: not known. The second PCR ran about 6 to 11 cycles with a sample-barcoded 5' primer and J-beta primers. TCRdb re-called the 5' RACE reads through MiXCR, storing one row per CDR3 protein. Altogether around 520,000 distinct CDR3 sequences are present, roughly a quarter being singletons, with the ten largest covering 3% to 4%. CDR3 size: 15 residues. V was clipped by 2 bases and J by 5 bases; unmatched bases: 5. From germline, CDR1 is MNHNY and CDR2 SVGAGI (reference sequence). Investigators took 8.5 to 10 milliliters of peripheral blood from every donor. Findings and caveats of the study: Estimated diversity, derived from one million T cells, was regarded as an underestimate.

The same specimen was also included in a second study, on T cells of mothers and their children. That source adds: Detection of persistent microchimeric T cell clones did not occur.

The gene calls are TRBV6-6 and TRBJ1-4; TRBD1 matches 7 bases. Source material: blood. This TCR came from a boy aged 2 to 10 in good health. This CDR3 is CASSYVTGKNEKLFF. DNA of the CDR3: TGTGCCAGCAGTTACGTGACAGGGAAAAATGAAAAACTGTTTTTT.